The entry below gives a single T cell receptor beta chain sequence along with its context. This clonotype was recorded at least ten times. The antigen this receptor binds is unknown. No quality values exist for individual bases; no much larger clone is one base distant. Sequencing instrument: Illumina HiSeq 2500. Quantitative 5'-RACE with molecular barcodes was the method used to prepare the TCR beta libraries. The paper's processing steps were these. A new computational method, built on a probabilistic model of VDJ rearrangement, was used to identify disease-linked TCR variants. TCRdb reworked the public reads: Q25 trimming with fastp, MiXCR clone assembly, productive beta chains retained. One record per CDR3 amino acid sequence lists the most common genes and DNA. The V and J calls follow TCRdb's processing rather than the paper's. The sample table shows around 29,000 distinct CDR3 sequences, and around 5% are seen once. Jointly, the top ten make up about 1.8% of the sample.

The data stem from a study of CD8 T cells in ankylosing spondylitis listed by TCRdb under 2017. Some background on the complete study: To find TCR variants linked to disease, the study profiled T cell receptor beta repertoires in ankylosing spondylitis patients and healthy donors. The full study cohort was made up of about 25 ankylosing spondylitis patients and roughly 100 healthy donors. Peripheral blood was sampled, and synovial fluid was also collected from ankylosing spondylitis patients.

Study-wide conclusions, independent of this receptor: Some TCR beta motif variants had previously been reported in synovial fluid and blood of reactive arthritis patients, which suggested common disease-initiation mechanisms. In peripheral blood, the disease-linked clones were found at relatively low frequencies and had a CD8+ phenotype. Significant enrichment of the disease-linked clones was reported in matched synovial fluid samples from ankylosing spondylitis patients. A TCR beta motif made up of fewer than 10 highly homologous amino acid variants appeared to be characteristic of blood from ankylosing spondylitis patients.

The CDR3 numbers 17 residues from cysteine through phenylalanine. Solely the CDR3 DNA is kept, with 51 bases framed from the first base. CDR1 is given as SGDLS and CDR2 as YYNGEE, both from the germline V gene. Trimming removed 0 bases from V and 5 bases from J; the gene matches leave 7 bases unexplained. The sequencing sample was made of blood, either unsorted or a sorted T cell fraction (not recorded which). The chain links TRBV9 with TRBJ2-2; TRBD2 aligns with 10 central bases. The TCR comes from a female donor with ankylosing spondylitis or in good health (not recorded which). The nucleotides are TGTGCCAGCAGCGTAGAGCCTAGCGGGGGAGGTACCGGGGAGCTGTTTTTT. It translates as CASSVEPSGGGTGELFF.